This TCR beta chain was observed in a study of T cell changes during pregnancy in multiple sclerosis. Sequencing used immunoSEQ multiplex PCR; TCRdb keeps in-frame clones, though not all of them. The sample includes around 80,000 clones, around 90% of them seen just once. V gave up 0 bases and J gave up 5 bases, with 7 bases separating them. This CDR3 has 13 amino acids. The germline V gene has CDR1 SEHNR and CDR2 FQNEAQ (reference sequence). The genes are TRBV7-9 and TRBJ2-5, with D tentatively TRBD2 (5 bases). The material sequenced was peripheral blood, taken before pregnancy. The receptor comes from a female donor with multiple sclerosis, enrolled in a pregnancy study. The CDR3 DNA reads TGTGCCAGCAGCTTAGCGGAGGTTGAGACCCAGTACTTC. Its translation: CASSLAEVETQYF. The full variable domain, rest sourced from reference TRBV7-9 and TRBJ2-5, is DTGVSQNPRHKITKRGQNVTFRCDPISEHNRLYWYRQTLGQGPEFLTYFQNEAQLEKSRLLSDRFSAERPKGSFSTLEIQRTEQGDSAMYLCASSLAEVETQYFGPGTRLLVL.